Sequencing of this T cell receptor (beta chain) was carried out in a study of T-cell reconstitution after alpha-beta-depleted transplantation in children. Unique molecular identifiers were used to barcode this TCRbeta library. Using its own MiXCR run on the PCR reads, TCRdb lists one record per CDR3 protein. This sample has about 610,000 distinct CDR3 sequences; roughly a tenth occur once, and the top ten carry less than 5%. Per the germline V gene, CDR1 is LGHNA and CDR2 is YNFKEQ. CDR3 length equals 14 residues. The V end was cut by 4 bases, the J end by 5 bases, with 11 bases between. The sequencing used PBMCs from the stem cell graft donor, collected from the stem cell graft. The TCR comes from a human donor who donated a stem cell graft to a child with acute myeloid leukemia. This chain joins TRBV4-2 and TRBJ2-2; no definite D call. This CDR3 reads CASSPYVLTGELFF. CDR3 coding DNA: TGTGCCAGCAGCCCCTATGTCTTAACCGGGGAGCTGTTTTTT.